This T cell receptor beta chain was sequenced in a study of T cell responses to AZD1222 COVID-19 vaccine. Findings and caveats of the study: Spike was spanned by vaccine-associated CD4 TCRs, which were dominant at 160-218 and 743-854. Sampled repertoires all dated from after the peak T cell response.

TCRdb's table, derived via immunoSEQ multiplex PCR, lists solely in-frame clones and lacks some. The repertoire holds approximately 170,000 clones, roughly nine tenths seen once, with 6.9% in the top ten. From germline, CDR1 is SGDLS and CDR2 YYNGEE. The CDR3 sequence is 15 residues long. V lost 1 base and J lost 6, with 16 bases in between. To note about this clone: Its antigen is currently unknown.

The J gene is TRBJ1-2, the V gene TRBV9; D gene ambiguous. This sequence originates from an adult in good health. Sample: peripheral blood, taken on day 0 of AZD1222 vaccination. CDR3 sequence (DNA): TGTGCCAGCAGCGTAACGGGCGGACTTCAGGATGGCTACACCTTC. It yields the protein CASSVTGGLQDGYTF.